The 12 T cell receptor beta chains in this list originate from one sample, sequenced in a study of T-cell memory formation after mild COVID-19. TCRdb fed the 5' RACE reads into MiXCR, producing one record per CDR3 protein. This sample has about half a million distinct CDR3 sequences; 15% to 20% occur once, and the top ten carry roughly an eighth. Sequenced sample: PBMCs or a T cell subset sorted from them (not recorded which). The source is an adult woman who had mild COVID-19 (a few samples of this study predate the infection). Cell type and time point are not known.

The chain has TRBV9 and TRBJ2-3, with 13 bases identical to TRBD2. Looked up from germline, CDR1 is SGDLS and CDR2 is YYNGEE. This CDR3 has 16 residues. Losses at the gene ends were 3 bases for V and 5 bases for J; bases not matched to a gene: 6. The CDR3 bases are TGTGCCAGCAGCGCAACTAGCGGGAGGGTTGGAGATACGCAGTATTTT. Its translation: CASSATSGRVGDTQYF.

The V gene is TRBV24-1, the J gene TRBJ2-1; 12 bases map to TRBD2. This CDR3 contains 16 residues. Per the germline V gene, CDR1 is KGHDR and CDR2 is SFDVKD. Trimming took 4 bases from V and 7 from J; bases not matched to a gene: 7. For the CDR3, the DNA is TGTGCCACCAGTGACCGTTCTAGCGGGAGGGGGAATGAGCAGTTCTTC. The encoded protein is CATSDRSSGRGNEQFF.

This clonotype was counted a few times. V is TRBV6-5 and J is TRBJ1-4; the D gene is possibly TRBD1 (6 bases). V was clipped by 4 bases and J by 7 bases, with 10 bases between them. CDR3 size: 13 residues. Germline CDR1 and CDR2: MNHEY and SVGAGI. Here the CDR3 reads CASSSTGREKLFF. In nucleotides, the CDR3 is TGTGCCAGCAGTTCTACAGGGCGTGAAAAACTGTTTTTT.

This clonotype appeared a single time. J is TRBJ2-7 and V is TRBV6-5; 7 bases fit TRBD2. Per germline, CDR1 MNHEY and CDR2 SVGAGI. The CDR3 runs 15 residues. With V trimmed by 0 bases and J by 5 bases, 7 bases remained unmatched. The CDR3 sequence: CASSYSGAGADEQYF. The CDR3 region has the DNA TGTGCCAGCAGTTACTCAGGGGCGGGAGCGGACGAGCAGTACTTC.

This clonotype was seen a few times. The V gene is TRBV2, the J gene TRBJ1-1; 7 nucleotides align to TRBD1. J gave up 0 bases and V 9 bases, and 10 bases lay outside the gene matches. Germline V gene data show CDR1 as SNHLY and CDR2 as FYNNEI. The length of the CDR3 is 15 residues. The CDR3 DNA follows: TGTGCCAGTTCTGGGACAGAGACCATGAACACTGAAGCTTTCTTT. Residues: CASSGTETMNTEAFF.

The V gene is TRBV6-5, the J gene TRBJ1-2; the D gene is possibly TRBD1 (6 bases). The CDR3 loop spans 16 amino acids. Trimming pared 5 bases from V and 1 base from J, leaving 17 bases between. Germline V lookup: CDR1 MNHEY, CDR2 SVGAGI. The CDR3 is CASSHGTPGVNYGYTF. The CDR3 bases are TGTGCCAGCAGTCACGGGACACCCGGAGTTAACTATGGCTACACCTTC.

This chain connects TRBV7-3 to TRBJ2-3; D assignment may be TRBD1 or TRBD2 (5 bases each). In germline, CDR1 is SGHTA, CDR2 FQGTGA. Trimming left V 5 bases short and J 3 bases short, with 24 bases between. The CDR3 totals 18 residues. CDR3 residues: CASSPHRGRGGGTDTQYF. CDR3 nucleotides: TGTGCCAGCAGCCCACACCGCGGTAGGGGCGGAGGAACAGATACGCAGTATTTT.

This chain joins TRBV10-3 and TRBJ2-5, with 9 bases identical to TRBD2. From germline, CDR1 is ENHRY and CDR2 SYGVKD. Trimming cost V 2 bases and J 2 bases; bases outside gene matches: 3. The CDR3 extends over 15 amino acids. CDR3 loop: CAISERLAEQETQYF. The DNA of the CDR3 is TGTGCCATCAGTGAGAGACTAGCGGAACAAGAGACCCAGTACTTC.

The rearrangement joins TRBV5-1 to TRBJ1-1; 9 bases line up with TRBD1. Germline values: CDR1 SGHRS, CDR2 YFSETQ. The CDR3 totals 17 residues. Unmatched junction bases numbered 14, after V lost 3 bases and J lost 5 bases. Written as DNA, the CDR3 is TGCGCCAGCAGCTCGATCGGGACAGGGAGGACGGGGACTGAAGCTTTCTTT. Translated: CASSSIGTGRTGTEAFF.

CDR3 in DNA: TGTGCCAGCAGTTTGAGGACACAGAACACCGGGGAGCTGTTTTTT. Encoded protein: CASSLRTQNTGELFF. This sequence joins TRBV12-3 or TRBV12-4 and TRBJ2-2, with a possible D match to TRBD1 (5 bases). The CDR3 consists of 15 residues. V lost 3 bases to trimming and J lost 1 base, with 9 bases between them.

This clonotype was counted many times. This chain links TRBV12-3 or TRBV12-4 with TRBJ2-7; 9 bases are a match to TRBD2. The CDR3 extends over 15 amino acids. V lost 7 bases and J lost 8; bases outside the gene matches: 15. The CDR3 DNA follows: TGTGCCAGCACCCCACCGGGGGCTAGCGGGACTAAGCAGTACTTC. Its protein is CASTPPGASGTKQYF.

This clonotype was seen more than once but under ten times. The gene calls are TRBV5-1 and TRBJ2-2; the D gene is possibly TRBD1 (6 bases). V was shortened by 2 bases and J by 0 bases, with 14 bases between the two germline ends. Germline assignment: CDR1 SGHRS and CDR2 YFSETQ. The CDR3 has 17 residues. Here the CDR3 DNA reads TGCGCCAGCAGCTTTTTTCAGGGGACGACGAACACCGGGGAGCTGTTTTTT. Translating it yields CASSFFQGTTNTGELFF.